The 19 T cell receptor beta chains presented below share a single source sample, sequenced in a study of cytomegalovirus exposure and HLA in healthy donors. The PCR was carried out with 60 Vbeta primers and 13 Jbeta primers. The assay was immunoSEQ multiplex PCR, and TCRdb's table has in-frame clones only and misses some. The table includes some 130,000 clones, about four fifths detected once. The sequenced material came from PBMCs. The receptor set was obtained from a man aged 25-40 years in good health.

This clone was counted a few times. V is TRBV9 and J is TRBJ1-1; a possible D gene is TRBD1 (5 bases). This CDR3 region has 17 residues. CDR1 SGDLS and CDR2 YYNGEE come from the germline V gene. Trimming stripped 0 bases from V and 3 bases from J, with 18 bases between. CDR3 sequence (DNA): TGTGCCAGCAGCGTAGTCGATATGGGGGGTTTGGACACTGAAGCTTTCTTT. This translates into CASSVVDMGGLDTEAFF.

The chain uses TRBV6-1 and TRBJ1-1; no reliable D call. Trimming left V 10 bases short and J 1 base short, with 13 bases between. Germline V lookup: CDR1 MNHNS, CDR2 SASEGT. This CDR3 is built from 13 residues. The CDR3 bases are TGTGCCATCCGATCAAGACAGAACACTGAAGCTTTCTTT. Its protein is CAIRSRQNTEAFF.

The genes are TRBV5-6 and TRBJ1-2; possibly TRBD1 for D (6 bases). V lost 4 bases and J 3 bases, leaving 10 bases between the germline ends. This CDR3 is 13 amino acids long. Germline CDR1 and CDR2: SGHDT and YYEEEE. This chain's CDR3 is CASSRRQDYGYTF. CDR3 nucleotide sequence: TGTGCCAGCAGCCGGCGACAGGACTATGGCTACACCTTC.

The genes are TRBV7-2 and TRBJ2-1; TRBD2 aligns across 12 bases. The germline V gene encodes CDR1 SGHTA and CDR2 FQGNSA. The length of the CDR3 is 16 residues. V shed 5 bases and J 10 bases; nucleotides not matched to a gene: 12. DNA of the CDR3: TGTGCCAGCAGCCCTCTAGCGGGGGGGCTGCTGGGAGAGCAGTTCTTC. It specifies CASSPLAGGLLGEQFF.

The chain joins TRBV23-1 to TRBJ2-7; D remains ambiguous. TRBV23-1 is labeled an ORF, and its function is uncertain. The CDR3 has 15 amino acids. V was pared by 0 bases and J by 5 bases, with 14 bases between. The CDR3 reads CASSQSEPRVDEQYF. The CDR3 DNA follows: TGCGCCAGCAGTCAATCTGAGCCTCGGGTGGACGAGCAGTACTTC.

The chain recombines TRBV11-2 with TRBJ2-1; 11 bases are shared with TRBD2. CDR3 length: 14 residues. CDR1 and CDR2 from the germline V gene are SGHAT and FQNNGV. After removal of 9 bases from V and 7 bases from J, the junction contained 8 bases not matched to a gene. CDR3 nucleotides: TGTGCCAGTCTGGCACTAGCGGGAGTTAATGAGCAGTTCTTC. Translation: CASLALAGVNEQFF.

V is TRBV18 and J is TRBJ1-2; TRBD1 agrees at 9 bases. This CDR3 comprises 14 residues. The J segment lost 3 bases and the V segment lost 2 bases, leaving 1 base of the junction unmatched. Germline lookup yields CDR1 KGHSH and CDR2 LQKENI. The CDR3 DNA reads as TGTGCCAGCTCACCAGACAGGGGGGACTATGGCTACACCTTC. Its translation is CASSPDRGDYGYTF.

J is TRBJ2-7 and V is TRBV6-5; 9 nucleotides align to TRBD2. The V and J ends lost 5 bases and 2 bases, in that order; junction bases with no gene match: 7. In germline, CDR1 is MNHEY, CDR2 SVGAGI. The CDR3 extends over 15 amino acids. The CDR3 protein is CASSASSGEPYEQYF. The DNA for the CDR3 is TGTGCCAGCAGTGCTTCTAGCGGGGAACCCTACGAGCAGTACTTC.

This chain connects TRBV6-9 to TRBJ1-2; no clear D. The CDR3 consists of 12 residues. V dropped 4 bases and J dropped 4 bases, with 7 bases sitting between them. Germline CDR1 reads MNHGY; CDR2 reads SVAAGI. The CDR3 bases are TGTGCCAGCAGTTCAGGAATCTATGGCTACACCTTC. Translating it yields CASSSGIYGYTF.

The chain combines TRBV2 with TRBJ2-5; TRBD2 might be the D (6 bases). The CDR3 runs 13 residues. Germline lookup yields CDR1 SNHLY and CDR2 FYNNEI. Between the trimmed V and J ends, which lost 6 bases and 2 bases, there was a span of 10 bases. The CDR3 sequence is CASSPGVQETQYF. The CDR3 nucleotides are TGTGCCAGCAGCCCGGGGGTTCAAGAGACCCAGTACTTC.

The chain joins TRBV2 to TRBJ2-7; D is possibly TRBD1 (5 bases). The CDR3 consists of 12 residues. Germline CDR1 SNHLY, CDR2 FYNNEI. V gave up 6 bases and J gave up 3 bases, with 9 bases separating them. The CDR3 DNA follows: TGTGCCAGCAGCCCTACAGGCTACGAGCAGTACTTC. Its translation is CASSPTGYEQYF.

The chain joins TRBV7-9 to TRBJ1-3; a possible D gene is TRBD1 (6 bases). Germline loops: CDR1 SEHNR, CDR2 FQNEAQ (reference sequence). Trimming stripped 1 base from V and 0 bases from J, with 10 bases between. This CDR3 is built from 16 residues. The CDR3 nucleotides read TGTGCCAGCAGCTTAGAGGGACAAGACTCTGGAAACACCATATATTTT. Its translation is CASSLEGQDSGNTIYF.

The CDR3 here is CASSTGYVGELFF. CDR3 nucleotides: TGTGCCAGCTCGACGGGGTATGTCGGGGAGCTGTTTTTT. The gene calls are TRBV18 and TRBJ2-2; maybe TRBD2 (5 bases). CDR3 length: 13 amino acids. Trimming stripped 6 bases from V and 7 bases from J, with 12 bases between. Per germline, CDR1 KGHSH and CDR2 LQKENI.

This chain links TRBV2 with TRBJ2-1, with D hard to call. CDR3 length equals 10 residues. From germline, CDR1 is SNHLY and CDR2 FYNNEI. The V end lost 11 bases, the J end lost 4 bases, and 6 bases lay between the germline ends. CDR3 coding DNA: TGTGCCTCCGGGTACAATGAGCAGTTCTTC. Amino acids: CASGYNEQFF.

The chain combines TRBV7-3 with TRBJ2-7; 7 bases line up with TRBD1. The germline CDR1 and CDR2 sequences are SGHTA and FQGTGA. The CDR3 has 15 residues. J lost 2 bases, V lost 1 base, and 5 bases had no gene match. The CDR3 sequence: CASSLSAGTAYEQYF. CDR3 sequence (DNA): TGTGCCAGCAGCTTAAGTGCCGGGACAGCCTACGAGCAGTACTTC.

The chain employs TRBV7-7 and TRBJ2-2; TRBD2 matches at 11 bases. J gave up 3 bases and V 4 bases, and 10 bases lay outside the gene matches. This CDR3 region has 18 residues. Germline values: CDR1 SSHAT, CDR2 FNYEAQ (reference sequence). CDR3 region: CASSSLVAGGHHTGELFF. The CDR3, as DNA: TGTGCCAGCAGCTCCCTTGTAGCGGGAGGGCATCACACCGGGGAGCTGTTTTTT.

The genes are TRBV6-6 and TRBJ2-1; 10 bases align to TRBD2. In germline, CDR1 is MNHNY, CDR2 SVGAGI (reference sequence). This CDR3 spans 13 amino acids. V was pared by 10 bases and J by 9 bases, with 9 bases of the junction left unmatched. The CDR3 coding sequence is TGTGCCACCGGGGCATCTAGCGGGGGTGAGCAGTTCTTC. Translating it yields CATGASSGGEQFF.

This chain joins TRBV10-1 and TRBJ2-1, with 10 positions matching TRBD2. This CDR3 is 16 amino acids long. The ends lost 3 bases at V and 8 bases at J; junction bases unmatched: 10. Looked up from germline, CDR1 is WNHNN and CDR2 is SYGVQD (reference sequence). The CDR3 bases are TGCGCCAGCAGTGACCCCCAGCGGGAGGGCCTCGATGAGCAGTTCTTC. The encoded protein is CASSDPQREGLDEQFF.

The rearrangement joins TRBV19 to TRBJ1-5; possible D gene TRBD1, 5 bases. CDR1 is LNHDA and CDR2 is SQIVND in the germline V gene (reference sequence). CDR3 length: 13 residues. V was cut by 4 bases and J by 8 bases, with 12 bases left in between. CDR3 sequence reads: CASSTTDSEPQHF. Here the CDR3 DNA reads TGTGCCAGTAGTACAACCGACAGCGAGCCCCAGCATTTT.